This section outlines one T cell receptor beta chain sequence together with its context. This clone was counted a single time. The antigen it recognizes is unknown. Within one base of it there is no much larger clone, and no base qualities were kept. Genomic DNA was isolated from the sorted cells so that the TCRbeta CDR3 region could be sequenced. The immunoSEQ Assay was used for sequencing of TCRbeta CDR3 regions. TCRdb's version of the immuneACCESS table is confined to in-frame rearrangements and falls short of the full clone set. An unresolved V gene accounts for under half of the shortfall where checked; the remainder is of unknown origin. Present in this sample are some 66,000 clones, around 73% of which were seen just once. 1.6% of the sample belongs to the ten largest clones. These data originate in a study of OX40 agonist ivuxolimab in advanced cancers. Regarding the research as a whole: Ivuxolimab was a fully human IgG2 agonistic monoclonal antibody targeting the costimulatory receptor OX40 (CD134). Intravenous ivuxolimab was administered to patients every 2 weeks at six dose levels: 0.01, 0.1, 0.3, 1.5, 3 and 10 mg/kg. Of the approximately 50 patients in dose escalation, approximately 20 had hepatocellular carcinoma, some 15 had melanoma, 9 had renal cell carcinoma and 9 had head and neck cancer. The dose-escalation cohort was around 84% male with a mean age of 60 years, ranging from 23 to 79. Prior anti-PD-1, anti-PD-L1 or anti-CTLA-4 therapy was permitted, and checkpoint inhibitors had been received by less than 45% of dose-escalation patients. Partial responses occurred in three dose-escalation patients, of whom one had hepatocellular carcinoma and two had cutaneous melanoma. Peripheral TCRbeta sequencing was intended to test whether TCR sequence diversity was altered and clonal T-cell expansion was caused by ivuxolimab. The paper reports the monotherapy dose-escalation portion (N = 52 patients) of the phase I ivuxolimab trial.

The full study reports these points: Antigen specificity was not determined for the clonally expanded peripheral T cells. Partial responders in the 0.1-3.0 mg/kg groups had among the lowest normalized peripheral clonal expansion, especially among CD8+ T cells. After ivuxolimab, expanded clones were on average more numerous among CD8+ T cells than among CD4+ T cells. Low levels of normalized T-cell clonal expansion were also seen in some nonresponding patients. At doses of 0.1 to 3.0 mg/kg, clonal expansion of both CD4+ and CD8+ blood T cells was observed from baseline to week 6.

Patients with a history of autoimmune disease or receiving systemic immunosuppression were excluded from the trial. Peripheral blood for TCR sequencing was drawn from every dose cohort at baseline, at cycle 4 day 1 and at cycle 7 day 1. Samples were obtained from an open-label, multicenter, first-in-human phase I dose-escalation trial of ivuxolimab. Adults with locally advanced or metastatic head and neck squamous cell, hepatocellular, melanoma or renal cell carcinoma were enrolled in the trial. Before TCR sequencing, CD4+ and CD8+ T cells were separately sorted from peripheral blood. From the germline V gene, CDR1 is SGHTA and CDR2 is FQGTGA. V is trimmed back by 5 bases and J by 1 base, and the junction contains 9 bases that no gene match accounts for. The CDR3 runs 18 amino acids, cysteine and phenylalanine included. The sequence is cut down to CDR3 DNA, 54 bases in frame from base 1.

Sequencing used CD4+ or CD8+ T cells sorted from blood, obtained in a trial of the OX40 agonist ivuxolimab. The receptor comes from an adult with an advanced solid tumor such as melanoma, head and neck, liver or kidney cancer. The chain is assembled from TRBV7-3 and TRBJ2-6, with 9 central nucleotides matching TRBD1. The CDR3 protein: CASSNGRDRVSGANVLTF. DNA sequence: TGTGCCAGCAGCAACGGCCGGGACAGGGTGTCTGGGGCCAACGTCCTGACTTTC. With the portions outside the CDR3 filled from the reference TRBV7-3 and TRBJ2-6 genes, the complete variable region becomes GAGVSQTPSNKVTEKGKYVELRCDPISGHTALYWYRQSLGQGPEFLIYFQGTGAADDSGLPNDRFFAVRPEGSVSTLKIQRTERGDSAVYLCASSNGRDRVSGANVLTFGAGSRLTVL.